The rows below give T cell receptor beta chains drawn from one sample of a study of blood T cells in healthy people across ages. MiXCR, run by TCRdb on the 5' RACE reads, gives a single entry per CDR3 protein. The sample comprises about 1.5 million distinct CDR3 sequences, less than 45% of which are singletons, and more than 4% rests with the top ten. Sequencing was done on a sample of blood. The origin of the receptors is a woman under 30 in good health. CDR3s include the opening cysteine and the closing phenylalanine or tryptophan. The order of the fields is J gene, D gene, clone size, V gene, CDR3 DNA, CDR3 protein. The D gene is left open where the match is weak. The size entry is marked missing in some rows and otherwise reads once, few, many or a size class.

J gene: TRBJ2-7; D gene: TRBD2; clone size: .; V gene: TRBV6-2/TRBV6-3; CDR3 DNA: TGTGCCAGCAGCTCGGGACTAGCGGGAGGGTACTCCTACGAGCAGTACTTC; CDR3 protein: CASSSGLAGGYSYEQYF
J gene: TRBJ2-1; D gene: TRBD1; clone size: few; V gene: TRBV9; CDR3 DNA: TGTGCCAGCAGCGTAGAGGGACAGATTCTCTACAATGAGCAGTTCTTC; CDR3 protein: CASSVEGQILYNEQFF
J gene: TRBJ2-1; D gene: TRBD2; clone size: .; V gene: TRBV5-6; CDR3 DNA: TGTGCCAGCAGCCCCCTGGAAACTAGCGGCTCCTACAATGAGCAGTTCTTC; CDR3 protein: CASSPLETSGSYNEQFF
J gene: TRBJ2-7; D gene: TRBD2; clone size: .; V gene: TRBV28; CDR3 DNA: TGTGCCAGCAGCCAGGGACTAGGGGCCTATGAGCAGTACTTC; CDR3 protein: CASSQGLGAYEQYF
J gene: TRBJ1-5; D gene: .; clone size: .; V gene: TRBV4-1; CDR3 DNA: TGCGCCAGCAGCCGGGACCATAGCAATAAGCCCCAGCATTTT; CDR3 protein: CASSRDHSNKPQHF
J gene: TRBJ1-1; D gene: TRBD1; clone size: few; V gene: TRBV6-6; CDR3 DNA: TGTGCCAGCAGTTATCAGGGGGGAACTGAAGCTTTCTTT; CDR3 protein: CASSYQGGTEAFF
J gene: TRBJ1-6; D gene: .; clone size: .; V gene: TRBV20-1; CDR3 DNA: TGCAGTGCTCCACCAAGGGGATGGTGGGGTAATTCACCCCTCCACTTT; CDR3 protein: CSAPPRGWWGNSPLHF
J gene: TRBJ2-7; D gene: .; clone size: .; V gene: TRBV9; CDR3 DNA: TGTGCCAGCAGCATCTTCCGGGACTTCAACAATGAGCAGTACTTC; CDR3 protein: CASSIFRDFNNEQYF
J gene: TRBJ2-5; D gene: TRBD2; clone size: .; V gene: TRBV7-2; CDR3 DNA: TGTGCCAGCAGCTTACAAACGGGGGGAGGAGAGACCCAGTACTTC; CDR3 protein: CASSLQTGGGETQYF
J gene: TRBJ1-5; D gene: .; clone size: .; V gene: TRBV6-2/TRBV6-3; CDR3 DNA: TGTGCCAGCGGCCCCGGGAAATATAGCAATCAGCCCCAGCATTTT; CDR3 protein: CASGPGKYSNQPQHF
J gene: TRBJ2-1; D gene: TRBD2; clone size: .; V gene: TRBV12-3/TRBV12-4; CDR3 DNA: TGTGCCTGCGGGGTAGCGGGAGTCAACAATGAGCAGTTCTTC; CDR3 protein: CACGVAGVNNEQFF
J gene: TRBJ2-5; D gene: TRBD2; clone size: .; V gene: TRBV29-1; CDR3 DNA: TGCAGCTTCGGACTAGGTCGAGAGACCCAGTACTTC; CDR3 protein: CSFGLGRETQYF
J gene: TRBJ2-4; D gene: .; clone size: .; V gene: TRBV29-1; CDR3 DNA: TGCAGCGTTGAAATAGGGGCTGGAACCAAAAACATTCAGTACTTC; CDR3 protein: CSVEIGAGTKNIQYF
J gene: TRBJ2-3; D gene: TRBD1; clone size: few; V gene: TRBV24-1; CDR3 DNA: TGTGCCACCAGTGAGGCCCAGGGGGGCACAGATACGCAGTATTTT; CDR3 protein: CATSEAQGGTDTQYF
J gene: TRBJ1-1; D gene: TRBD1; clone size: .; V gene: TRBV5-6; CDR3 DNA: TGTGCCAGCAGCGTCCGACAGGGATCAAATGAAGCTTTCTTT; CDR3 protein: CASSVRQGSNEAFF
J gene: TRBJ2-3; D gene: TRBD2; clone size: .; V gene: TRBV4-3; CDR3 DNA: TGCGCCAGCAGCCAGGGGCGTCGTAGCGGGGGGGCCTTAGATACGCAGTATTTT; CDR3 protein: CASSQGRRSGGALDTQYF
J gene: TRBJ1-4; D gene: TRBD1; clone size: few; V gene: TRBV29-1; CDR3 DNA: TGCAGCGTTACGGAGGGGGCGCGTGAAAAACTGTTTTTT; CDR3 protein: CSVTEGAREKLFF